This TCR beta chain was observed in a study of radiation and T cells in renal cell carcinoma. Assay used: immunoSEQ multiplex PCR; TCRdb lists only in-frame clones, some missing. The table includes some 43,000 clones, around four fifths detected once. Sample time point: blood 4 weeks post-SBRT, at nephrectomy. Treatment specified: 15 Gy SBRT to primary tumor, nephrectomy 4 weeks later. Blood was sampled at baseline, 2 weeks and 4 weeks after SBRT. The CDR3 runs 17 residues. Trimming at V came to 2 bases and at J to 2 bases, leaving 7 bases not matched to a gene. Looked up from germline, CDR1 is SGHTA and CDR2 is FQGNSA.

This chain joins TRBV7-2 and TRBJ2-3; 10 bases map to TRBD2. This TCR was recovered from a woman aged 65 to 85 with renal cell carcinoma. The sample in question was blood, obtained from a patient whose treatment included radiotherapy and nephrectomy. The CDR3 is CASSLLAGADITDTQYF. The CDR3 DNA reads as TGTGCCAGCAGCTTACTAGCGGGGGCCGATATCACAGATACGCAGTATTTT.